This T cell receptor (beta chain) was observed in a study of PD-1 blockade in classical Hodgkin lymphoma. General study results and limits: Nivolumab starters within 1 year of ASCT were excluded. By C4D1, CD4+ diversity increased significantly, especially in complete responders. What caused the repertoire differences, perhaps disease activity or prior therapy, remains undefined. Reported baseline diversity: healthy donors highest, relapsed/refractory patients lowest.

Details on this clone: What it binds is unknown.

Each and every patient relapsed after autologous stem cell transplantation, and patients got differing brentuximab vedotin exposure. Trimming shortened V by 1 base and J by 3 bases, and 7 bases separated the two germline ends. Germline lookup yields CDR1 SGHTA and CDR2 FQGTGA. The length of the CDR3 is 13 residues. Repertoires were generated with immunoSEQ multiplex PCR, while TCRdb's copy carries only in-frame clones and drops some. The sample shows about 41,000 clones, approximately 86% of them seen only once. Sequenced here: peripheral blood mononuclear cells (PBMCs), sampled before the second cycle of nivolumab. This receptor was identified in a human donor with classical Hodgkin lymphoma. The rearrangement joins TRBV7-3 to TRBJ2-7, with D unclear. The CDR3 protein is CASSLSYGYEQYF. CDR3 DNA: TGTGCCAGCAGCTTAAGTTATGGCTACGAGCAGTACTTC.